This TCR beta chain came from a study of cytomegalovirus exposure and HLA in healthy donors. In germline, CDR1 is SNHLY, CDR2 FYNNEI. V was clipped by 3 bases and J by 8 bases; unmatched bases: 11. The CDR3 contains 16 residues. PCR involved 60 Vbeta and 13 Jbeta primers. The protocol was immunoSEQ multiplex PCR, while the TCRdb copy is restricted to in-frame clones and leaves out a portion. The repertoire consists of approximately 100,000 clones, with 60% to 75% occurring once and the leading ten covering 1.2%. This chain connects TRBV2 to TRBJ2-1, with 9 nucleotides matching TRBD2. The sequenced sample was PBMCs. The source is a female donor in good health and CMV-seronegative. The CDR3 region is CASSDIGERGAYEQFF. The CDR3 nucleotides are TGTGCCAGCAGTGATATTGGGGAGCGGGGGGCGTATGAGCAGTTCTTC. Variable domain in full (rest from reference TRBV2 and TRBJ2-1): EPEVTQTPSHQVTQMGQEVILRCVPISNHLYFYWYRQILGQKVEFLVSFYNNEISEKSEIFDDQFSVERPDGSNFTLKIRSTKLEDSAMYFCASSDIGERGAYEQFFGPGTRLTVL.